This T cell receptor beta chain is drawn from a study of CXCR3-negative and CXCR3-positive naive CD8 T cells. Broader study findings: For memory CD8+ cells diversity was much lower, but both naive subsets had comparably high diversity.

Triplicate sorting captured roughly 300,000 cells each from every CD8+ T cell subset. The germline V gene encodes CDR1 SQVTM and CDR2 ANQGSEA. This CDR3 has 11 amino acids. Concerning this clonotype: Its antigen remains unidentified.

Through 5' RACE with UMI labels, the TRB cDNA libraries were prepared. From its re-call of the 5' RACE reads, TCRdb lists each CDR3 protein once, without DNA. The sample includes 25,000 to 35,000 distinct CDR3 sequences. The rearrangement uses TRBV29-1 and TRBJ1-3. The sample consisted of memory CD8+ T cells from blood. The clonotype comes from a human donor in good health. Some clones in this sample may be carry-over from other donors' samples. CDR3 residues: CSVDWVNTIYF.